A selection of T cell receptor beta chains follows, all from one sample in a study of vaccination and CD4 T cells after COVID-19. MiXCR was run by TCRdb on the PCR reads, yielding one entry per CDR3 protein. The sample lists some 18,000 distinct CDR3 sequences; less than 70% were seen once. The sample was CD4+ T cells from blood, taken after SARS-CoV-2 vaccination. These receptors were taken from a human donor who had recovered from COVID-19. Each CDR3 is given with its conserved first and last residue. The D gene is left open where the match is weak. Rows give clone size only sometimes, using once, few, many, or a class for an expanded clone.

CDR3aa,CDR3nt,abundance,len,j_gene,d_gene,v_gene
CASSLVRTSGLNNEQFF,TGTGCCAGCAGCTTAGTGAGGACTAGCGGGCTCAACAATGAGCAGTTCTTC,.,17,TRBJ2-1,TRBD2,TRBV11-2
CATSDFRGYNEQFF,TGTGCCACCAGTGATTTCCGGGGGTACAATGAGCAGTTCTTC,once,14,TRBJ2-1,.,TRBV24-1
CASSGTGGADTQYF,TGTGCCAGCAGTGGGACAGGGGGCGCAGATACGCAGTATTTT,.,14,TRBJ2-3,TRBD1,TRBV6-4
CSAARGTNYEQYF,TGCAGTGCAGCCCGCGGGACTAATTACGAGCAGTACTTC,.,13,TRBJ2-7,TRBD2,TRBV20-1
CASSLKAGTGHNEQFF,TGTGCCAGCAGCTTAAAGGCCGGGACAGGACACAATGAGCAGTTCTTC,once,16,TRBJ2-1,TRBD1,TRBV7-3
CSARLAGGPGEFF,TGCAGTGCTAGACTAGCGGGAGGGCCCGGGGAGTTCTTC,.,13,TRBJ2-1,TRBD2,TRBV20-1
CASSLNYDGEQYF,TGTGCCAGCAGCTTAAATTACGATGGGGAGCAGTACTTC,.,13,TRBJ2-7,.,TRBV7-3
CGGDYRGTQYF,TGCGGGGGGGACTACCGTGGGACGCAGTATTTT,.,11,TRBJ2-3,TRBD2,TRBV20-1
CASSPGTSGTLQYF,TGTGCCAGCAGCCCCGGGACTAGCGGGACCCTACAGTATTTT,.,14,TRBJ2-3,TRBD2,TRBV7-9
CASSRGQYSNQPQHF,TGTGCCAGCAGCCGGGGCCAGTATAGCAATCAGCCCCAGCATTTT,.,15,TRBJ1-5,.,TRBV2
CASSQGSAGGETQYF,TGTGCCAGCAGCCAAGGTTCAGCGGGAGGGGAGACCCAGTACTTC,.,15,TRBJ2-5,TRBD2,TRBV14
CSADTGTQGSYEQYF,TGCAGTGCGGACACAGGAACGCAGGGATCCTACGAGCAGTACTTC,.,15,TRBJ2-7,.,TRBV20-1
CASSSSPTGMSNSPLHF,TGTGCCAGCAGCTCTTCCCCTACAGGGATGAGTAATTCACCCCTCCACTTT,.,17,TRBJ1-6,.,TRBV7-6
CASSTQGKETQYF,TGTGCCAGTAGTACCCAGGGGAAAGAGACCCAGTACTTC,once,13,TRBJ2-5,.,TRBV19
CASIQGLAAYNEQFF,TGTGCCAGCATCCAAGGACTAGCGGCTTACAATGAGCAGTTCTTC,few,15,TRBJ2-1,TRBD2,TRBV28
CAWSLTEGYTF,TGTGCCTGGAGTCTGACGGAAGGCTACACCTTC,few,11,TRBJ1-2,.,TRBV30
CSARGDRIDQPQHF,TGCAGTGCTAGAGGGGACAGGATCGATCAGCCCCAGCATTTT,.,14,TRBJ1-5,TRBD1,TRBV20-1
CASSRTGDSNQPQHF,TGTGCCAGCAGCCGCACAGGGGATAGCAATCAGCCCCAGCATTTT,.,15,TRBJ1-5,TRBD1,TRBV6-1
CASSSVRGRAGGLNNEQFF,TGTGCCAGCAGCTCCGTTCGGGGTAGAGCGGGAGGGCTGAACAATGAGCAGTTCTTC,.,19,TRBJ2-1,TRBD2,TRBV7-9
CASSSQGPYEQYF,TGCGCCAGCAGCAGCCAGGGACCCTACGAGCAGTACTTC,.,13,TRBJ2-7,.,TRBV5-1
CASSLRGGELLYGYTF,TGTGCCAGCAGTTTACGAGGGGGGGAGCTACTCTATGGCTACACCTTC,.,16,TRBJ1-2,.,TRBV28
CASSIGGGYPRTDTQYF,TGTGCCAGTAGTATCGGGGGAGGCTATCCACGCACAGATACGCAGTATTTT,.,17,TRBJ2-3,.,TRBV19
CASSLVPGQDTGELFF,TGTGCCAGCTCGCTGGTACCGGGACAGGACACCGGGGAGCTGTTTTTT,.,16,TRBJ2-2,TRBD1,TRBV18
CSALPGTIYNEQFF,TGCAGTGCCCTACCCGGGACTATCTACAATGAGCAGTTCTTC,.,14,TRBJ2-1,TRBD2,TRBV20-1
CASSGRRSYSYNEQFF,TGTGCCAGCAGCGGGAGGCGGAGCTACTCCTACAATGAGCAGTTCTTC,few,16,TRBJ2-1,TRBD2,TRBV6-1
CASSEGSQGRAFF,TGTGCCAGCAGTGAAGGCTCCCAGGGACGGGCTTTCTTT,.,13,TRBJ1-1,.,TRBV2
CSASLQDSGNTIYF,TGCAGTGCTAGTTTACAGGACTCTGGAAACACCATATATTTT,few,14,TRBJ1-3,.,TRBV20-1
CSAKPPGQFYNSPLHF,TGCAGTGCTAAACCGCCAGGCCAATTTTATAATTCACCCCTCCACTTT,few,16,TRBJ1-6,.,TRBV20-1
CASSYPTSNEQFF,TGTGCCAGCAGTTACCCTACTAGCAATGAGCAGTTCTTC,.,13,TRBJ2-1,.,TRBV6-5
CSASPPAGNQETQYF,TGCAGTGCTAGTCCCCCAGCGGGGAACCAAGAGACCCAGTACTTC,.,15,TRBJ2-5,TRBD2,TRBV20-1
CASSPIESSYNEQFF,TGTGCCAGTAGTCCCATCGAGTCCTCCTACAATGAGCAGTTCTTC,.,15,TRBJ2-1,.,TRBV19
CASRPGTTLFYNEQFF,TGTGCCAGCAGGCCCGGGACTACCCTATTCTACAATGAGCAGTTCTTC,once,16,TRBJ2-1,TRBD2,TRBV6-1
CASSPNVGANIQYF,TGTGCCAGCAGCCCTAACGTGGGAGCAAACATTCAGTACTTC,.,14,TRBJ2-4,.,TRBV7-2
CASSLFISNSPANYGYTF,TGTGCCAGCAGTTTGTTTATTTCCAACAGCCCAGCTAACTATGGCTACACCTTC,.,18,TRBJ1-2,.,TRBV6-5
CSATREQGSSQPQHF,TGCAGTGCTACCCGGGAGCAGGGGAGTAGTCAGCCCCAGCATTTT,few,15,TRBJ1-5,.,TRBV20-1